Following are 7 T cell receptor beta chains from one sample sequenced in a study of T cells in narcolepsy. Using immunoSEQ multiplex PCR, the repertoire was profiled, and TCRdb retains in-frame clones only, with some absent. The sample shows more than 25,000 clones, around 74% of them seen only once. Sequencing was carried out using memory (CD45RA-) CD4+ T cells from blood. Receptors were obtained from a human donor in good health.

The gene calls are TRBV7-2 and TRBJ1-2; D gene unclear. The V end lost 1 base, the J end lost 9 bases, and 9 bases lay between the germline ends. CDR3 size: 12 residues. From germline, CDR1 is SGHTA and CDR2 FQGNSA. In DNA form, the CDR3 reads TGTGCCAGCAGCTTAGTGGGGTCCCGCTACACCTTC. Residues: CASSLVGSRYTF.

The V call is TRBV9, the J call TRBJ2-7; D not certain. Germline-derived CDR1 and CDR2 are SGDLS and YYNGEE. V lost 0 bases, J lost 2 bases, and 12 bases lay in between. The CDR3 consists of 15 residues. CDR3 DNA: TGTGCCAGCAGCGTAGGTCCCGGACCAACCTACGAGCAGTACTTC. Translation: CASSVGPGPTYEQYF.

The chain combines TRBV4-1 with TRBJ2-4; TRBD2 aligns across 8 bases. CDR3 length: 16 residues. The trim removed 4 bases at V and 0 bases at J, leaving 5 bases unmatched. In germline, CDR1 is MGHRA, CDR2 YSYEKL. CDR3 nucleotide sequence: TGCGCCAGCAGCCGCCTACTAGCGGTAGCCAAAAACATTCAGTACTTC. Translation: CASSRLLAVAKNIQYF.

This clone was observed once. This chain links TRBV19 with TRBJ1-2; 7 nucleotides agree with TRBD1. V gave up 8 bases and J gave up 4 bases; unmatched junction bases: 10. The CDR3 is 14 residues long. CDR1 and CDR2 from the germline V gene are LNHDA and SQIVND (reference sequence). The CDR3, as DNA: TGTGCCAGTCGGGTCTCAGGGGGTTTCTATGGCTACACCTTC. Protein sequence: CASRVSGGFYGYTF.

The chain uses TRBV30 and TRBJ2-3; weak D call: TRBD1 (5 bases). Per the germline V gene, CDR1 is GTSNPN and CDR2 is SVGIG (reference sequence). Deletions cut 8 bases from V and 6 bases from J, with 15 bases between. The CDR3 covers 12 residues. For the CDR3, the DNA is TGTGCCGGGGATGGGGCCAGGGATACGCAGTATTTT. This codes for CAGDGARDTQYF.

This clone has a single count. The J gene is TRBJ2-7, the V gene TRBV7-2; D uncertain. V was pared by 0 bases and J by 0 bases, with 6 bases between. The CDR3 sequence is 14 residues long. Germline values: CDR1 SGHTA, CDR2 FQGNSA. CDR3 in amino acids: CASSLARGSYEQYF. DNA for the CDR3: TGTGCCAGCAGCTTAGCTAGAGGCTCCTACGAGCAGTACTTC. Looking up the rest from reference TRBV7-2 and TRBJ2-7 gives the full variable domain: GAGVSQSPSNKVTEKGKDVELRCDPISGHTALYWYRQSLGQGLEFLIYFQGNSAPDKSGLPSDRFSAERTGGSVSTLTIQRTQQEDSAVYLCASSLARGSYEQYFGPGTRLTVT.

This chain joins TRBV5-4 and TRBJ2-1; TRBD2 agrees at 7 bases. J gave up 4 bases and V 2 bases, and 3 bases lay outside the gene matches. The CDR3 runs to 14 residues. Germline-derived CDR1 and CDR2 are SGHNT and YYREEE (reference sequence). Here the CDR3 reads CASSFASGYNEQFF. CDR3 DNA sequence: TGTGCCAGCAGCTTTGCTAGCGGATACAATGAGCAGTTCTTC.